The next 23 T cell receptor beta chains were all read from a single sample in a study of chemoradiotherapy in HPV16-positive cancers. Clones were read by immunoSEQ multiplex PCR, and TCRdb kept only the in-frame ones, dropping some. The repertoire includes 2,000 or so clones, almost 90% of them detected once, and roughly 8.2% sits in the top ten. The sequences come from tumor tissue, collected from a patient who underwent chemoradiotherapy. These receptors all stem from a human donor with HPV-associated anogenital cancer.

The rearrangement links TRBV5-1 to TRBJ1-1; D not certain. The germline gives CDR1 SGHRS, CDR2 YFSETQ. The CDR3 is 18 residues long. V lost 4 bases, J lost 2 bases, and 24 bases lay in between. The CDR3 nucleotides read TGCGCCAGCAGCCCAACCCCCCTTGGATCCGGGCCAAACACTGAAGCTTTCTTT. Its translation is CASSPTPLGSGPNTEAFF.

The V and J genes are TRBV11-3 and TRBJ2-2; 7 nucleotides agree with TRBD1. The V gene end was trimmed by 3 bases and the J gene end by 5 bases; junction bases not matched to a gene: 6. This CDR3 is 15 amino acids long. Germline V gene data show CDR1 as SGHNT and CDR2 as YENEEA. The CDR3 DNA sequence: TGTGCCAGCAGCTTCCAAACAGGGGCAACCGGGGAGCTGTTTTTT. The encoded protein is CASSFQTGATGELFF. Together with reference TRBV11-3 and TRBJ2-2, the CDR3 gives the full variable domain: EAGVVQSPRYKIIEKKQPVAFWCNPISGHNTLYWYLQNLGQGPELLIRYENEEAVDDSQLPKDRFSAERLKGVDSTLKIQPAELGDSAVYLCASSFQTGATGELFFGEGSRLTVL.

The chain is built from TRBV9 and TRBJ1-1; no clear D gene. The germline CDR1 and CDR2 sequences are SGDLS and YYNGEE. CDR3 size: 15 residues. Trimming removed 0 bases from V and 1 base from J, with 10 bases in between. The CDR3 region is CASSVESTGNTEAFF. CDR3 DNA: TGTGCCAGCAGCGTAGAGAGCACGGGGAACACTGAAGCTTTCTTT.

V and J are TRBV11-3 and TRBJ1-1; tentative D call: TRBD1 (5 bases). This CDR3 contains 16 residues. The V end was cut by 1 base, the J end by 8 bases, with 20 bases between. The V gene's germline CDR1 is SGHNT and CDR2 YENEEA. The CDR3 DNA sequence: TGTGCCAGCAGCTTAGCCCTGACAGAACGACACTCCGAAGCTTTCTTT. The encoded protein is CASSLALTERHSEAFF.

The chain carries TRBV9 and TRBJ1-1, with 7 bases lining up with TRBD1. V gave up 3 bases and J gave up 2 bases; unmatched junction bases: 10. The germline CDR1 and CDR2 sequences are SGDLS and YYNGEE. The CDR3 consists of 16 residues. The CDR3: CASSARGGQVNTEAFF. CDR3 nucleotide sequence: TGTGCCAGCAGCGCCAGGGGGGGGCAGGTTAACACTGAAGCTTTCTTT. The full variable domain, in which reference TRBV9 and TRBJ1-1 provide the parts outside the CDR3, is DSGVTQTPKHLITATGQRVTLRCSPRSGDLSVYWYQQSLDQGLQFLIQYYNGEERAKGNILERFSAQQFPDLHSELNLSSLELGDSALYFCASSARGGQVNTEAFFGQGTRLTVV.

This clone was seen just once. The chain has TRBV4-1 and TRBJ1-6, with TRBD1 as a possible D gene (5 bases). Germline values: CDR1 MGHRA, CDR2 YSYEKL. Trimming shortened V by 6 bases and J by 8 bases, and 8 bases separated the two germline ends. The CDR3 runs 12 residues. CDR3 loop: CASRGTDSPLHF. The CDR3, as DNA: TGCGCCAGCAGGGGGACGGATTCACCCCTCCACTTT.

This chain joins TRBV15 and TRBJ1-5; D is uncertain. Germline V lookup: CDR1 LNHNV, CDR2 YYDKDF (reference sequence). This CDR3 has 13 residues. The V end lost 4 bases, the J end lost 9 bases, and 13 bases lay between the germline ends. The CDR3 reads CATSKDPKGPQHF. The CDR3 DNA reads TGTGCCACCAGCAAGGACCCAAAGGGGCCCCAGCATTTT.

The chain is built from TRBV10-3 and TRBJ1-4; no clear D. This CDR3 region has 12 residues. V shed 4 bases and J shed 8 bases, with 8 bases lying between them. CDR1 and CDR2 from the germline V gene are ENHRY and SYGVKD. CDR3 DNA sequence: TGTGCCATCAGTGTGTTAGGAGAAAAACTGTTTTTT. Its protein product is CAISVLGEKLFF.

Here the CDR3 reads CASSERLAGVWETQYF. The CDR3 nucleotides are TGTGCCAGCAGCGAGCGACTAGCGGGGGTTTGGGAGACCCAGTACTTC. The rearrangement uses TRBV5-4 and TRBJ2-5; 12 nucleotides line up with TRBD2. CDR1 and CDR2 from the germline V gene are SGHNT and YYREEE (reference sequence). The length of the CDR3 is 16 residues. The trim removed 4 bases at V and 5 bases at J, leaving 9 bases unmatched.

V gene TRBV9 combines with J gene TRBJ2-7; 11 nucleotides match TRBD2. This CDR3 has 16 residues. V dropped 4 bases and J dropped 4; count of bases not matched to a gene: 10. The germline V gene has CDR1 SGDLS and CDR2 YYNGEE. The CDR3 loop reads CASSPLLAGAQYEQYF. In nucleotides, the CDR3 is TGTGCCAGCAGCCCTTTACTAGCGGGAGCCCAATACGAGCAGTACTTC.

This clone was counted once. The chain recombines TRBV27 with TRBJ1-2; D is unresolved. CDR1 is MNHEY and CDR2 is SMNVEV in the germline V gene (reference sequence). Trimming took 4 bases from V and 3 from J, leaving 15 bases between them. The CDR3 covers 15 residues. This CDR3 is CASSSYLTGDYGYTF. The CDR3 DNA reads TGTGCCAGCAGTTCCTACTTGACCGGAGACTATGGCTACACCTTC.

This clone has only one observation. The chain combines TRBV4-3 with TRBJ2-3, with D possibly matching TRBD2 (5 bases). The CDR3 covers 18 residues. In germline, CDR1 is LGHNA, CDR2 YSLEER. With 1 base removed from V and 7 bases from J, the gap between germline ends came to 24 bases. The CDR3 sequence: CASSQATSRQSGVNTQYF. The CDR3 nucleotides are TGCGCCAGCAGCCAAGCTACCTCGAGGCAGTCCGGGGTCAATACGCAGTATTTT.

The CDR3 DNA reads as TGTGCCAGCAGTGGGGACAGGGGAAACACCATATATTTT. This codes for CASSGDRGNTIYF. The gene calls are TRBV6-5 and TRBJ1-3; 8 bases match TRBD1. The CDR3 sequence is 13 residues long. Germline V gives CDR1 MNHEY, CDR2 SVGAGI. J gave up 4 bases and V 5 bases, and 1 base lay outside the gene matches.

The J gene is TRBJ1-1, the V gene TRBV6-1; D is uncertain. The CDR3 is made up of 15 amino acids. Trimming removed 4 bases at V and 4 bases at J, with 16 bases between. Germline V gene lookup returns CDR1 MNHNS and CDR2 SASEGT. The CDR3 spells CASSGGSLGFTEAFF. CDR3 coding DNA: TGTGCCAGCAGTGGCGGGTCCTTAGGATTCACTGAAGCTTTCTTT.

This clone was recorded once. The rearrangement joins TRBV29-1 to TRBJ1-1, with unresolved D. This CDR3 spans 13 amino acids. The germline V gene encodes CDR1 SQVTM and CDR2 ANQGSEA. The V and J ends lost 2 bases and 1 base respectively, with 8 bases between them. Here the CDR3 reads CSVERTSNTEAFF. Here the CDR3 DNA reads TGCAGCGTTGAAAGGACGTCGAACACTGAAGCTTTCTTT.

The chain employs TRBV19 and TRBJ1-1; D possibly corresponds to TRBD1 (5 bases). This CDR3 comprises 13 residues. Between the trimmed V and J ends, which lost 6 bases and 2 bases, there was a span of 10 bases. CDR1 LNHDA and CDR2 SQIVND come from the germline V gene (reference sequence). In DNA, the CDR3 is TGTGCCAGTAGCGCGACAGAAAACACTGAAGCTTTCTTT. Its translation is CASSATENTEAFF.

The chain uses TRBV7-6 and TRBJ1-6, with 8 bases aligning to TRBD1. The germline V gene has CDR1 SGHVS and CDR2 FNYEAQ. The CDR3 extends over 17 amino acids. The V and J ends lost 1 base and 7 bases, in that order; junction bases with no gene match: 9. For the CDR3, the DNA is TGTGCCAGCAGCTTAGGGACCGGGACAGGACCCAATTCACCCCTCCACTTT. It is translated as CASSLGTGTGPNSPLHF.

The rearrangement uses TRBV5-5 and TRBJ1-1; no reliable D call. Germline V gene lookup returns CDR1 SGHKS and CDR2 YYEKEE (reference sequence). There are 12 residues in the CDR3. V lost 0 bases and J lost 7, with 7 bases in between. CDR3 coding DNA: TGTGCCAGCAGCTTGGGGGCCAGTGAAGCTTTCTTT. Protein sequence: CASSLGASEAFF.

This clone was seen once. The gene calls are TRBV27 and TRBJ1-2; TRBD1 agrees at 8 bases. Germline V lookup: CDR1 MNHEY, CDR2 SMNVEV (reference sequence). V lost 7 bases, J lost 8 bases, and 15 bases stayed unmatched. The CDR3 is made up of 15 amino acids. The CDR3 reads CASTEVGRGPLGYTF. CDR3 sequence (DNA): TGTGCCAGCACGGAAGTAGGCAGGGGGCCCCTAGGCTACACCTTC.

This clone has a handful of counts. The chain carries TRBV7-9 and TRBJ1-1; the D is unclear. The length of the CDR3 is 13 residues. Trimming took off 6 bases at V and 3 bases at J, with 11 bases between the two ends. Germline CDR1 and CDR2: SEHNR and FQNEAQ (reference sequence). The CDR3 DNA sequence: TGTGCCAGCAGAGGCCCGGCGTACACTGAAGCTTTCTTT. This codes for CASRGPAYTEAFF.

The chain employs TRBV6-1 and TRBJ1-1; unclear D gene. The germline V and J ends were trimmed by 3 bases and 0 bases, with 14 bases remaining between them. The germline CDR1 and CDR2 sequences are MNHNS and SASEGT. CDR3 size: 16 residues. CDR3 sequence reads: CASSEYDPAMNTEAFF. For the CDR3, the DNA is TGTGCCAGCAGTGAGTACGACCCGGCAATGAACACTGAAGCTTTCTTT.

The V gene is TRBV7-2, the J gene TRBJ2-1, with 9 positions matching TRBD2. The CDR3 runs to 16 residues. Germline V lookup: CDR1 SGHTA, CDR2 FQGNSA. The V segment lost 5 bases and the J segment 6 bases; nucleotides outside the gene matches: 11. The CDR3 is CASSPNHASGTNEQFF. The CDR3 DNA reads as TGTGCCAGCAGCCCTAACCATGCTAGCGGGACCAATGAGCAGTTCTTC.

The rearrangement joins TRBV27 to TRBJ2-4; TRBD2 might be the D (5 bases). Germline values: CDR1 MNHEY, CDR2 SMNVEV (reference sequence). CDR3 size: 13 residues. Trimming pared 3 bases from V and 8 bases from J, leaving 11 bases between. CDR3 residues: CASSFELGDIQYF. CDR3 bases: TGTGCCAGCAGTTTTGAGCTCGGGGACATTCAGTACTTC.